These T cell receptor beta chains were read from a single sample in a study of CD8 T cells in ankylosing spondylitis. One entry per CDR3 protein results from TCRdb running MiXCR on the 5' RACE reads. The sample gives roughly 180,000 distinct CDR3 sequences, about 13% of which show up once; more than 15% is in the top ten. Material: blood, either unsorted or a sorted T cell fraction (not recorded which). Every receptor here comes from a male donor with ankylosing spondylitis or in good health (not recorded which). Each CDR3 is given with its conserved first and last residue. A D gene is named only where the DNA matches it firmly. Size is stated for part of the rows, as once, few or many counts, or as a class when the clone is expanded.

v_call: TRBV7-9
clone_size: NA
j_call: TRBJ2-5
d_call: TRBD2
cdr3_nt: TGTGCCAGCAGCCCCGGGACTACCAGGGAGACCCAGTACTTC
cdr3_aa: CASSPGTTRETQYF

v_call: TRBV12-5
clone_size: once
j_call: TRBJ2-3
d_call: NA
cdr3_nt: TGTGCTAGTGGCCCCGGGGGACTCCCCACAGATACGCAGTATTTT
cdr3_aa: CASGPGGLPTDTQYF

v_call: TRBV11-2
clone_size: few
j_call: TRBJ2-2
d_call: TRBD1
cdr3_nt: TGTGCCACGACAGGACAGGGGGACACCGGGGAGCTGTTTTTT
cdr3_aa: CATTGQGDTGELFF

v_call: TRBV7-6
clone_size: NA
j_call: TRBJ1-1
d_call: TRBD1
cdr3_nt: TGTGCCAGCAGCTTATTTATGGGACAGGGGACCACTGAAGCTTTCTTT
cdr3_aa: CASSLFMGQGTTEAFF

v_call: TRBV12-3/TRBV12-4
clone_size: NA
j_call: TRBJ2-7
d_call: NA
cdr3_nt: TGTGCCAGCAGTGTGTCGGGACCGTACGCCTACGAGCAGTACTTC
cdr3_aa: CASSVSGPYAYEQYF

v_call: TRBV19
clone_size: few
j_call: TRBJ2-7
d_call: TRBD1
cdr3_nt: TGTGCCAGTAGTCCCGGTCAGGGGGCATGGTACGAGCAGTACTTC
cdr3_aa: CASSPGQGAWYEQYF

v_call: TRBV19
clone_size: few
j_call: TRBJ2-5
d_call: NA
cdr3_nt: TGTGCCACCAGACCGACAGTTTACCAAGAGACCCAGTACTTC
cdr3_aa: CATRPTVYQETQYF

v_call: TRBV3-1
clone_size: few
j_call: TRBJ2-4
d_call: TRBD2
cdr3_nt: TGTGCCAGCAGCCGACCGGGACTAGCGGGAGGGCCGCGGGGGAAAAACATTCAGTACTTC
cdr3_aa: CASSRPGLAGGPRGKNIQYF

v_call: TRBV12-3/TRBV12-4
clone_size: few
j_call: TRBJ1-2
d_call: NA
cdr3_nt: TGTGCCAGCAGGGGGGGCAACTATGGCTACACCTTC
cdr3_aa: CASRGGNYGYTF

v_call: TRBV27
clone_size: few
j_call: TRBJ1-5
d_call: NA
cdr3_nt: TGTGCCAGCAGTTTAATGGGGGGTAGCAATCAGCCCCAGCATTTT
cdr3_aa: CASSLMGGSNQPQHF

v_call: TRBV6-5
clone_size: few
j_call: TRBJ2-1
d_call: NA
cdr3_nt: TGTGCCAGCAGTTACTCGGGGCTAGCCTATTCCAATGAGCAGTTCTTC
cdr3_aa: CASSYSGLAYSNEQFF

v_call: TRBV27
clone_size: few
j_call: TRBJ1-2
d_call: NA
cdr3_nt: TGTGCCAGCAGGAACCGCTATGGCTACACCTTC
cdr3_aa: CASRNRYGYTF

v_call: TRBV5-4
clone_size: NA
j_call: TRBJ2-7
d_call: NA
cdr3_nt: TGTGCCAGCAATCAGGGGTACGAGCAGTACTTC
cdr3_aa: CASNQGYEQYF

v_call: TRBV12-3/TRBV12-4
clone_size: many
j_call: TRBJ1-1
d_call: TRBD1
cdr3_nt: TGTGCCAGCAGTTCCCAGGGGGCTGAAGCTTTCTTT
cdr3_aa: CASSSQGAEAFF

v_call: TRBV2
clone_size: NA
j_call: TRBJ1-6
d_call: NA
cdr3_nt: TGTGCCAGCACTGGGTATAATTCACCCCTCCACTTT
cdr3_aa: CASTGYNSPLHF

v_call: TRBV5-6
clone_size: NA
j_call: TRBJ2-7
d_call: TRBD1
cdr3_nt: TGTGCCAGCAGCCAGGGACAGCTAAGCTCCTACGAGCAGTACTTC
cdr3_aa: CASSQGQLSSYEQYF

v_call: TRBV5-1
clone_size: many
j_call: TRBJ2-7
d_call: TRBD2
cdr3_nt: TGCGCCAGCAGCTTGTGGGAGGGATTCTACGAGCAGTACTTC
cdr3_aa: CASSLWEGFYEQYF

v_call: TRBV12-3/TRBV12-4
clone_size: many
j_call: TRBJ1-2
d_call: NA
cdr3_nt: TGTGCCAGCAGTCCTAGGCCGAATGCGGGACTCGATGGCTACACCTTC
cdr3_aa: CASSPRPNAGLDGYTF

v_call: TRBV5-1
clone_size: few
j_call: TRBJ2-5
d_call: TRBD1
cdr3_nt: TGCGCCAGCAGCCCTACAAGACAGGGGGCGCGGGAGACCCAGTACTTC
cdr3_aa: CASSPTRQGARETQYF

v_call: TRBV4-2
clone_size: many
j_call: TRBJ2-7
d_call: NA
cdr3_nt: TGTGCCAGCAGCCAACGACCGAGTCCGGAGGAGGAGCAGTACTTC
cdr3_aa: CASSQRPSPEEEQYF

v_call: TRBV7-9
clone_size: few
j_call: TRBJ2-1
d_call: TRBD2
cdr3_nt: TGTGCCAGCAGCCCCCTAACGGGGGGGCCCTACAATGAGCAGTTCTTC
cdr3_aa: CASSPLTGGPYNEQFF

v_call: TRBV2
clone_size: NA
j_call: TRBJ1-6
d_call: NA
cdr3_nt: TGTGCCAGCAGCGGGAGCGAGAGCTCCTATAATTCACCCCTCCACTTT
cdr3_aa: CASSGSESSYNSPLHF

v_call: TRBV12-3/TRBV12-4
clone_size: many
j_call: TRBJ1-2
d_call: TRBD1
cdr3_nt: TGTGCCAGCAGTCCTCCGGGACAGGACTATGGCTACACCTTC
cdr3_aa: CASSPPGQDYGYTF

v_call: TRBV4-1
clone_size: few
j_call: TRBJ2-7
d_call: NA
cdr3_nt: TGCGCCAGCAGCCAAGGGACAGCTATCCTCAGCGAGCAGTACTTC
cdr3_aa: CASSQGTAILSEQYF

v_call: TRBV12-3/TRBV12-4
clone_size: few
j_call: TRBJ2-3
d_call: TRBD2
cdr3_nt: TGTGCCAGCAGTCCTTTGACGGGAGGAACAGATACGCAGTATTTT
cdr3_aa: CASSPLTGGTDTQYF

v_call: TRBV12-3/TRBV12-4
clone_size: many
j_call: TRBJ1-5
d_call: NA
cdr3_nt: TGTGCCAGCAGTTTTGGGCGGAGCAATCAGCCCCAGCATTTT
cdr3_aa: CASSFGRSNQPQHF

v_call: TRBV29-1
clone_size: few
j_call: TRBJ2-7
d_call: NA
cdr3_nt: TGCAGCGCCCAGGCCGGGATTTCCTACGAGCAGTACTTC
cdr3_aa: CSAQAGISYEQYF

v_call: TRBV14
clone_size: few
j_call: TRBJ1-6
d_call: NA
cdr3_nt: TGTGCCAGCAGCCACCCTGTTGGGGCAGCAAATTCACCCCTCCACTTT
cdr3_aa: CASSHPVGAANSPLHF

v_call: TRBV10-3
clone_size: many
j_call: TRBJ2-1
d_call: TRBD2
cdr3_nt: TGTGCCATCAGTGAACAACTAGCGGGGGGCAATGAGCAGTTCTTC
cdr3_aa: CAISEQLAGGNEQFF

v_call: TRBV5-1
clone_size: NA
j_call: TRBJ2-5
d_call: NA
cdr3_nt: TGCGCCAGCAGCTTGGATGGGGGGGCGCCTCAAGAGACCCAGTACTTC
cdr3_aa: CASSLDGGAPQETQYF

v_call: TRBV20-1
clone_size: few
j_call: TRBJ2-7
d_call: TRBD2
cdr3_nt: TGCAGTGCTAGAGCCCGGGGGGACCATCCCGGGACTAGTCCCTACGAGCAGTACTTC
cdr3_aa: CSARARGDHPGTSPYEQYF

v_call: TRBV11-1
clone_size: NA
j_call: TRBJ1-3
d_call: NA
cdr3_nt: TGTGCCAGCAGCCCCTCCCTTGGCAGGGAGAGCCCTGGAAACACCATATATTTT
cdr3_aa: CASSPSLGRESPGNTIYF

v_call: TRBV29-1
clone_size: many
j_call: TRBJ2-3
d_call: TRBD2
cdr3_nt: TGCAGCGTTGACCCCGGACTAGCGGGACCTAAAAGGGCAGATACGCAGTATTTT
cdr3_aa: CSVDPGLAGPKRADTQYF

v_call: TRBV5-6
clone_size: many
j_call: TRBJ2-7
d_call: NA
cdr3_nt: TGCGCCAGCAGCGGCTCCTACGAGCAGTACTTC
cdr3_aa: CASSGSYEQYF

v_call: TRBV27
clone_size: few
j_call: TRBJ2-7
d_call: TRBD1
cdr3_nt: TGTGCCAGCAGTCACAAGACAGGGCCTTACGAGCAGTACTTC
cdr3_aa: CASSHKTGPYEQYF

v_call: TRBV4-1
clone_size: many
j_call: TRBJ2-6
d_call: NA
cdr3_nt: TGCGCCAGCAGCCAAGAAGCCGGGAGAGGGGCCAACGTCCTGACTTTC
cdr3_aa: CASSQEAGRGANVLTF

v_call: TRBV12-5
clone_size: few
j_call: TRBJ2-7
d_call: NA
cdr3_nt: TGTGCTAGTGGTTTGGGCTCGGGGCTCCACTCCTACGAGCAGTACTTC
cdr3_aa: CASGLGSGLHSYEQYF

v_call: TRBV5-1
clone_size: NA
j_call: TRBJ1-1
d_call: NA
cdr3_nt: TGCGCCAGCAGCTTGGCCTGGGGGAATACTGAAGCTTTCTTT
cdr3_aa: CASSLAWGNTEAFF

v_call: TRBV2
clone_size: NA
j_call: TRBJ2-1
d_call: TRBD2
cdr3_nt: TGTGCCAGCAGTGCCCGGCAGGAGGAGCGGGGGCCCTACAATGAGCAGTTCTTC
cdr3_aa: CASSARQEERGPYNEQFF

v_call: TRBV6-1
clone_size: few
j_call: TRBJ2-7
d_call: NA
cdr3_nt: TGTGCCAGCAGCCTATCCCCGGGCCAAGACCACGAGCAGTACTTC
cdr3_aa: CASSLSPGQDHEQYF

v_call: TRBV18
clone_size: NA
j_call: TRBJ2-3
d_call: NA
cdr3_nt: TGTGCCAGCTCACCTCCGGTGGGGGATACGCAGTATTTT
cdr3_aa: CASSPPVGDTQYF

v_call: TRBV20-1
clone_size: NA
j_call: TRBJ1-1
d_call: NA
cdr3_nt: TGCAGTGCTAGAAGGGGGAACACTGAAGCTTTCTTT
cdr3_aa: CSARRGNTEAFF

v_call: TRBV27
clone_size: many
j_call: TRBJ2-1
d_call: TRBD1
cdr3_nt: TGTGCCAGCAGCCCGACAGGGACGAGTTGGAATGAGCAGTTCTTC
cdr3_aa: CASSPTGTSWNEQFF

v_call: TRBV11-2
clone_size: many
j_call: TRBJ1-1
d_call: NA
cdr3_nt: TGTGCCAGCAGCGGCCAGGGGTGGACTGAAGCTTTCTTT
cdr3_aa: CASSGQGWTEAFF